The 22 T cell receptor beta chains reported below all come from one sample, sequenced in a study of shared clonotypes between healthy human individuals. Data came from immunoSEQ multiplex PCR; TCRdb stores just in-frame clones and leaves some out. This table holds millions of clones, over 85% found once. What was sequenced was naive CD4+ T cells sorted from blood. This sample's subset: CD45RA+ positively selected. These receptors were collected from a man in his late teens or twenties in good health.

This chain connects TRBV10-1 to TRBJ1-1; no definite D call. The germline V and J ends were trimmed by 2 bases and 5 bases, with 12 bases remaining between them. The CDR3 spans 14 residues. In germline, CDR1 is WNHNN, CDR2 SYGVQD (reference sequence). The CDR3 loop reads CASSEGRIWTEAFF. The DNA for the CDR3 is TGCGCCAGCAGTGAGGGCAGGATTTGGACTGAAGCTTTCTTT.

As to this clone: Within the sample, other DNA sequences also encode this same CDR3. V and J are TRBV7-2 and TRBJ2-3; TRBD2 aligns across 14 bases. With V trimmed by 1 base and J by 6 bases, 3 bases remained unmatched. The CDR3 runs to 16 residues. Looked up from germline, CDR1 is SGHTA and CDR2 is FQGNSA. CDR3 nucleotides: TGTGCCAGCAGCTTAGGACTAGCGGGGGGGCCTGATACGCAGTATTTT. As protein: CASSLGLAGGPDTQYF. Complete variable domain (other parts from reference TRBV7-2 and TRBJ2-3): GAGVSQSPSNKVTEKGKDVELRCDPISGHTALYWYRQSLGQGLEFLIYFQGNSAPDKSGLPSDRFSAERTGGSVSTLTIQRTQQEDSAVYLCASSLGLAGGPDTQYFGPGTRLTVL.

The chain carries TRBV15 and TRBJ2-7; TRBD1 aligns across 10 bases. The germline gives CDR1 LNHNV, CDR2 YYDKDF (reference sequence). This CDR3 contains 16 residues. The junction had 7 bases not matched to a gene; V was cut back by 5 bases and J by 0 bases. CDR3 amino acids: CATSWAGTGVSYEQYF. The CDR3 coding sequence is TGTGCCACCAGCTGGGCCGGGACAGGGGTCTCCTACGAGCAGTACTTC.

The CDR3 region has the DNA TGTGCCAGCAGTGAAGGGACAATGAATAATTCACCCCTCCACTTT. Encoded protein: CASSEGTMNNSPLHF. The J gene is TRBJ1-6, the V gene TRBV6-1; TRBD1 is a possible D gene (5 bases). Germline V lookup: CDR1 MNHNS, CDR2 SASEGT. The CDR3 length is 15 residues. V was clipped by 1 base and J by 5 bases, with 9 bases between them.

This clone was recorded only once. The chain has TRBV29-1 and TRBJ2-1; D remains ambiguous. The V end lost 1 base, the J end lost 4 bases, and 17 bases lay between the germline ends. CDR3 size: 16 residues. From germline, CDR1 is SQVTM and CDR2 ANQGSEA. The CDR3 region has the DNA TGCAGCGTTGAAGCTGAACCACGGCAAATGTACAATGAGCAGTTCTTC. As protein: CSVEAEPRQMYNEQFF.

As DNA, the CDR3 is TGTGCCAGCAGGCCGGGACGGCAGATCTATGGCTACACCTTC. Encoded protein: CASRPGRQIYGYTF. This chain uses TRBV28 with TRBJ1-2; the D gene is possibly TRBD1 (5 bases). Germline CDR1 and CDR2: MDHEN and SYDVKM. Trimming took off 6 bases at V and 4 bases at J, with 15 bases between the two ends. The CDR3 extends over 14 amino acids.

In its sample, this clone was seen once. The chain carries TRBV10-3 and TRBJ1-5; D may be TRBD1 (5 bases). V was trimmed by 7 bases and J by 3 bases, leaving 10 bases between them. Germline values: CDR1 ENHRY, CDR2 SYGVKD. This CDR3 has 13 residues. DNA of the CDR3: TGTGCCATCAACCGGGACGTCAATCAGCCCCAGCATTTT. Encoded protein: CAINRDVNQPQHF.

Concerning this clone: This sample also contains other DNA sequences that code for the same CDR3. CDR3 sequence reads: CASSQEDRGNTIYF. CDR3 coding DNA: TGCGCCAGCAGCCAAGAGGACAGGGGAAACACCATATATTTT. This chain connects TRBV4-3 to TRBJ1-3, with 7 bases that match TRBD1. With V trimmed by 0 bases and J by 4 bases, 0 bases remained unmatched. The CDR3 sequence is 14 residues long. CDR1 LGHNA and CDR2 YSLEER come from the germline V gene.

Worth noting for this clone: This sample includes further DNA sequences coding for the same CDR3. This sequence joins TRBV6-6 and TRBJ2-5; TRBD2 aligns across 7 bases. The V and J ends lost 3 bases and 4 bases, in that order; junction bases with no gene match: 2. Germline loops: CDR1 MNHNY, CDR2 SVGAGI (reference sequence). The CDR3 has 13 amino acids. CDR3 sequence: CASSYRGGETQYF. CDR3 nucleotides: TGTGCCAGCAGTTATCGCGGGGGAGAGACCCAGTACTTC.

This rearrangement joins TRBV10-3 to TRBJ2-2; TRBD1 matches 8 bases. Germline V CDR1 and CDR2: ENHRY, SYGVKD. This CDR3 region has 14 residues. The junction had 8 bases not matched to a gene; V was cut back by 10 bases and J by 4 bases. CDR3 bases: TGTGCCACCCTCGGACAGGGCCGCACCGGGGAGCTGTTTTTT. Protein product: CATLGQGRTGELFF.

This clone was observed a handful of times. CDR3 bases: TGTGCCATCAGTGTCTCTGGTATGAACACTGAAGCTTTCTTT. It codes for CAISVSGMNTEAFF. The chain joins TRBV10-3 to TRBJ1-1; no clear D. V was cut by 4 bases and J by 0 bases, with 9 bases left in between. Germline V gene lookup returns CDR1 ENHRY and CDR2 SYGVKD. CDR3 length equals 14 residues.

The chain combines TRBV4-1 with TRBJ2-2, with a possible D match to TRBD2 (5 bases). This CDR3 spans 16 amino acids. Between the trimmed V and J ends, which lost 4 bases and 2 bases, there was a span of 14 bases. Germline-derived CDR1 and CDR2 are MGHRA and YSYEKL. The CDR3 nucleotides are TGCGCCAGCAGCCGAGAGGGTGCAGTTAACACCGGGGAGCTGTTTTTT. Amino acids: CASSREGAVNTGELFF.

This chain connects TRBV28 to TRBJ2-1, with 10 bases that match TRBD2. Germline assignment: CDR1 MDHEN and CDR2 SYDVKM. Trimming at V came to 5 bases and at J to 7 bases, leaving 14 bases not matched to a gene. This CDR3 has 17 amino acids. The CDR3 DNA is TGTGCCAGCAGTCTGACCTGGACTAGCGGTACATTTAATGAGCAGTTCTTC. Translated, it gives CASSLTWTSGTFNEQFF.

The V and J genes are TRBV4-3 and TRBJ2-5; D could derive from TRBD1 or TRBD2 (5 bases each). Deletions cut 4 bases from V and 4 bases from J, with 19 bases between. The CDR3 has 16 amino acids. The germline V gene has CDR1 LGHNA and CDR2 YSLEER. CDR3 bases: TGCGCCAGCAGCCTGACCGGGACCCAAATCGGAGAGACCCAGTACTTC. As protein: CASSLTGTQIGETQYF.

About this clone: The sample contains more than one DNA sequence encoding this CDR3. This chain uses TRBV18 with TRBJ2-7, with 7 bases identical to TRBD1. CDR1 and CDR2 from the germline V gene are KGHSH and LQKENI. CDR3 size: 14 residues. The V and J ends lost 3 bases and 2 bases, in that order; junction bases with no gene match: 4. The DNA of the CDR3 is TGTGCCAGCTCACCGGGGACAGCCACCTACGAGCAGTACTTC. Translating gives CASSPGTATYEQYF.

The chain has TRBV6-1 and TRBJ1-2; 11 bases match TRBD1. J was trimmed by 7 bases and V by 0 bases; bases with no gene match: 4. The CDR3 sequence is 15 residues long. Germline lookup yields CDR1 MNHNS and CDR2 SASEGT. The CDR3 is CASSEAGQGAFGYTF. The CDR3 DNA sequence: TGTGCCAGCAGTGAAGCTGGACAGGGGGCATTTGGCTACACCTTC.

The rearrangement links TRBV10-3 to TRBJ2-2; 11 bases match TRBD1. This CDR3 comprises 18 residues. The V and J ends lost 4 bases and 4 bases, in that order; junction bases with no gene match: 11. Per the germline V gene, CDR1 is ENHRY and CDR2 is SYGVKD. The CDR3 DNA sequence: TGTGCCATCAGTGTGCAATTTACCGGGACAGGGGGCACCGGGGAGCTGTTTTTT. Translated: CAISVQFTGTGGTGELFF.

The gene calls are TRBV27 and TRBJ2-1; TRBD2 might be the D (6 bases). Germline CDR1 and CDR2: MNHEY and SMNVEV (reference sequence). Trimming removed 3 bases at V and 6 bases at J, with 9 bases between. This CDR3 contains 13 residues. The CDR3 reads CASSFGGSNEQFF. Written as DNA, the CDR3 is TGTGCCAGCAGTTTCGGGGGTTCCAATGAGCAGTTCTTC.

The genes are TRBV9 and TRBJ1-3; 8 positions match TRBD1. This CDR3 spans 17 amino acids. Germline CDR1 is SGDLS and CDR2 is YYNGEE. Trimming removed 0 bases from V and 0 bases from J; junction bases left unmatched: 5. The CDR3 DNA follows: TGTGCCAGCAGCGTAGAGGGACAGGCCACCTCTGGAAACACCATATATTTT. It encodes CASSVEGQATSGNTIYF. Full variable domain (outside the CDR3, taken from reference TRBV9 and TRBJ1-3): DSGVTQTPKHLITATGQRVTLRCSPRSGDLSVYWYQQSLDQGLQFLIQYYNGEERAKGNILERFSAQQFPDLHSELNLSSLELGDSALYFCASSVEGQATSGNTIYFGEGSWLTVV.

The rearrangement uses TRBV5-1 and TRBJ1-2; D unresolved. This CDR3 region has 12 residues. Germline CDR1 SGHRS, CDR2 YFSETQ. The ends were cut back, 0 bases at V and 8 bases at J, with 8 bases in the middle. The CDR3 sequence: CASSLVGFGYTF. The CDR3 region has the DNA TGCGCCAGCAGCTTGGTAGGGTTCGGCTACACCTTC. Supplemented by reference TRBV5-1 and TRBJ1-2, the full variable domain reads KAGVTQTPRYLIKTRGQQVTLSCSPISGHRSVSWYQQTPGQGLQFLFEYFSETQRNKGNFPGRFSGRQFSNSRSEMNVSTLELGDSALYLCASSLVGFGYTFGSGTRLTVV.

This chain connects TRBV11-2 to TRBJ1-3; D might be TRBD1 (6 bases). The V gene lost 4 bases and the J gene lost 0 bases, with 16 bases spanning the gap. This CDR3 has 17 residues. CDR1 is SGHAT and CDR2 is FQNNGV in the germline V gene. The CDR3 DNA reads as TGTGCCAGCAGCTCAATGACAGGACCTTTCTCTGGAAACACCATATATTTT. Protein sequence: CASSSMTGPFSGNTIYF.

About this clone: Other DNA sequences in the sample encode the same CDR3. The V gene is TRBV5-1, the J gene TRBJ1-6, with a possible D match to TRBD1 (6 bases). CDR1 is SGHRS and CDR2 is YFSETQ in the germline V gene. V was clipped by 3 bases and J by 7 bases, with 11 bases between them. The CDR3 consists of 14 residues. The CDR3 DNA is TGCGCCAGCAGCTCCGGGACATCAAATTCACCCCTCCACTTT. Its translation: CASSSGTSNSPLHF.